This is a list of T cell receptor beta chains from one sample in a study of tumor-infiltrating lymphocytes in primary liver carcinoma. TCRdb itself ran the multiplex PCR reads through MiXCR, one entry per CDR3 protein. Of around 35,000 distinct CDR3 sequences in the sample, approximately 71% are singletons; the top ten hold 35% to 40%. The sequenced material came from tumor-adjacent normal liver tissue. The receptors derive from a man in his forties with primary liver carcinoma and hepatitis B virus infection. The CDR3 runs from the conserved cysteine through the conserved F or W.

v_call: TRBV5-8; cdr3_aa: CACSPTAEANVLIF
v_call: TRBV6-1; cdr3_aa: CASSERLASYNEQFF
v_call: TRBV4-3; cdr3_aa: CANSQDRGAGDVQYF
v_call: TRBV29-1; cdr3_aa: CSVEADLPDTQHF
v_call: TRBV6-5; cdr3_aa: CASTLAGSTGELFF
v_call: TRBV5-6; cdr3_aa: CASSPPSGERGSPLHF
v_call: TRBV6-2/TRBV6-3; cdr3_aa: CASSSDPTSHEQFF
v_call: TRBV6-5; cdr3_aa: CVSSPGLTGTNTQYF
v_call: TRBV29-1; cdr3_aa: CSARPGTGEAFF
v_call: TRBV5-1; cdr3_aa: CARSLSTGAVETQYF
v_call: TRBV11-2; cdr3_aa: CTNNTPGQGFNEQFF
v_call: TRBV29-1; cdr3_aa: CSVGTGVTEAFF
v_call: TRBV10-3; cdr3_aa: CAISERGSADTQYF
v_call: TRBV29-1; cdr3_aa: CTVSPGWGMNTEVFF
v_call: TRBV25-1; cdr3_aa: CASSVPREAFF
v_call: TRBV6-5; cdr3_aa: CASSRPWVGPLSGAKVLAF
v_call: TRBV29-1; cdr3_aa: CSGRIGGYNEQFF
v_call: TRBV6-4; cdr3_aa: CAISDDGAPPQHF
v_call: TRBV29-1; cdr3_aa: CSVDYGDYAYTF
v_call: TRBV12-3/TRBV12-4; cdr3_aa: CASSFYGSAYEQYF
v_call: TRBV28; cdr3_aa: CAIGGLTGANILTF
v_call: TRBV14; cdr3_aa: CANNAVAGSVNNEQFF
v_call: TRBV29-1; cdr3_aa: CSALEGANAEAFF
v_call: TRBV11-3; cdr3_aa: CAIEGLGGGTQYF
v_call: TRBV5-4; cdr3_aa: CASNLPSGRAYEQYF
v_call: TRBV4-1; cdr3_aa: CASSQVNLAGGGNQQFF
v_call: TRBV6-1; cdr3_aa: CASVESDRGTGELFF
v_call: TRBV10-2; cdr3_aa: CASSDIAGDHSQHF
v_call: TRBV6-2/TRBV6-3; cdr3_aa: CYSSYGLATEQYF
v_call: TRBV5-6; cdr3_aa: CASSLTPRQGNIGELFF
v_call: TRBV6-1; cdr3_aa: CASSGAGRETQQF
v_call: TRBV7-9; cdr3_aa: CASTSQWRARSGDRQYF
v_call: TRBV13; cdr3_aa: CASSLEHRGGSTDTQYF
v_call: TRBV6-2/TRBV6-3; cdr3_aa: CASSLGVVGSYEQYF
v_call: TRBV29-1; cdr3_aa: CSAESAAGRSETQYF
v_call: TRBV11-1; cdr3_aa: CASSLLRGQETRYF
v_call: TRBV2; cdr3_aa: CASSVEGGGLF
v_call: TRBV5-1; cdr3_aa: CTSSDTDKAGELFF
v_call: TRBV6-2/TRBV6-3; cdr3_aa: CASSYSTYWTGQEAQYF
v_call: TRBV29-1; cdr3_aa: CNAGSGAGTDTQYF
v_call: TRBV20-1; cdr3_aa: CSTHGSRETQYF
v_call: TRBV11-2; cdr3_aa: CAISLFGLGHEQFF
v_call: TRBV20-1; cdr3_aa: CSARGTGDHEQFF
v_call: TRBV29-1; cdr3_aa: CSVGQAQETQYF
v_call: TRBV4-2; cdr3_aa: CASSQERLETGDWEQFF
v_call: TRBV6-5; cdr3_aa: CAGRSEVETEAFF
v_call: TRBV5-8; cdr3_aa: CTSSLGPGPQETQYF
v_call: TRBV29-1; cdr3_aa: CSVVLADYEQYF